This TCR beta chain was observed in a study of blood T cell repertoires in COVID-19. Study-wide background: Samples of COVID-19 (acute and convalescent) were obtained from the United States, Italy and Spain.

V lost 4 bases, J lost 0 bases, and 4 bases lay in between. CDR1 and CDR2 (germline): GTSNPN, SVGIG (reference sequence). The CDR3 sequence is 12 residues long. TCRdb keeps only in-frame clones here, not all; method: immunoSEQ multiplex PCR. Among about 210,000 clones listed, 80% to 90% were seen once. The TCR originated in a man aged 50-59 years with active or convalescent COVID-19. The specimen was peripheral blood. This chain connects TRBV30 to TRBJ1-3; D is uncertain. DNA for the CDR3: TGTGCCTGGATATCCTCTGGAAACACCATATATTTT. It translates to CAWISSGNTIYF.